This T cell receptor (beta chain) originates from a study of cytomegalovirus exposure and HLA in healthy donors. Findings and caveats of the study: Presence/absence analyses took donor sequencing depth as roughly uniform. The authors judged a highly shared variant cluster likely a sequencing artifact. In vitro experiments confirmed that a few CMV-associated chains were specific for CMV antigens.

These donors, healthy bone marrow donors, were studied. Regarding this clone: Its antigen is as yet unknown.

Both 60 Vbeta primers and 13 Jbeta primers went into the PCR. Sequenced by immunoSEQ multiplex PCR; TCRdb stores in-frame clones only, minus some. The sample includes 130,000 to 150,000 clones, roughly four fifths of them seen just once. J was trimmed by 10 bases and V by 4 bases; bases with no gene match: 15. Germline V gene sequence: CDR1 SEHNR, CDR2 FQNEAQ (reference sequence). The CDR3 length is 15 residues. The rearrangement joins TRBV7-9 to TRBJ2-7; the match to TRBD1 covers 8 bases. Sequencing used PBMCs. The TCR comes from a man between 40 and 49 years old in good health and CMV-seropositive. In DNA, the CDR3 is TGTGCCAGCAGCTCTCGGACAGGGTGGTCGGGGGAACAGTACTTC. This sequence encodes CASSSRTGWSGEQYF.